This paragraph reports one T cell receptor (beta chain). The antigen is unknown. Among three donor pairs, the unstimulated naive, memory, effector memory and TEMRA subsets underwent sequencing. The CDR3 covers 15 residues. Germline V lookup: CDR1 LNHDA, CDR2 SQIVND (reference sequence). V shed 7 bases and J 8 bases; nucleotides not matched to a gene: 12. Each sample had roughly 10^5 TCR templates assayed. The data were produced by immunoSEQ multiplex PCR, yet TCRdb's version contains in-frame clones alone and is incomplete. The sample records about 91,000 clones, approximately 96% being singletons. The data were obtained in a study of siplizumab effects on memory and regulatory T cells. Overall study findings and caveats: Treg origin accounted for an average of roughly 65% of mappable alloreactive CD4+ clones with siplizumab and approximately 25% in controls. Naive T cells were seemingly more diverse than memory cells, and major contributions to the alloresponse seemed to be made by them.

The chain links TRBV19 to TRBJ1-2; TRBD1 matches 11 bases. Sequenced sample: naive CD4+ T cells sorted from blood. The receptor's source is a human donor in good health. The CDR3 region has the DNA TGTGCCAGTACCCGAGGACAGGGGGCGAGGGAGGGCTACACCTTC. It yields the protein CASTRGQGAREGYTF.